The 17 T cell receptor beta chains presented below share a single source sample, sequenced in a study of kidney transplant recipient with SARS-CoV-2 infection. TCRdb used MiXCR to reprocess the reads, holding one entry per CDR3 protein. The sample holds some 220,000 distinct CDR3 sequences, 29% seen once. The specimen was a blood sample, collected at baseline and on roughly day 110 from a kidney transplant recipient. The receptors were gathered from a male patient younger than 45 who had COVID-19 and was a kidney transplant recipient. Some T cells may originate from the graft donor.

This clonotype was counted many times. The gene calls are TRBV19 and TRBJ1-6, with D possibly being TRBD1 (6 bases). Trimming stripped 5 bases from V and 9 bases from J, with 23 bases between. CDR3 size: 17 residues. Per germline, CDR1 LNHDA and CDR2 SQIVND (reference sequence). The CDR3 nucleotides read TGTGCCAGTAGTCTTTATCTCACGGCGGAAGGGGGTTCACCCCTCCACTTT. Encoded protein: CASSLYLTAEGGSPLHF.

This clonotype has at least ten counts. The chain is built from TRBV7-2 and TRBJ1-5, with 7 bases matching TRBD1. Germline CDR1 SGHTA, CDR2 FQGNSA. The trim removed 4 bases at V and 4 bases at J, leaving 7 bases unmatched. This CDR3 has 15 residues. CDR3 in amino acids: CASSYSGTDNQPQHF. The CDR3 nucleotides read TGTGCCAGCAGCTACTCCGGGACAGATAATCAGCCCCAGCATTTT. The complete variable domain, with remaining parts taken from reference TRBV7-2 and TRBJ1-5, reads GAGVSQSPSNKVTEKGKDVELRCDPISGHTALYWYRQSLGQGLEFLIYFQGNSAPDKSGLPSDRFSAERTGGSVSTLTIQRTQQEDSAVYLCASSYSGTDNQPQHFGDGTRLSIL.

Turning to this clonotype: It may be a read error: a sequence one base away is much more abundant. The chain has TRBV20-1 and TRBJ1-2, with D possibly TRBD1 on 6 matching bases. The CDR3 runs to 13 residues. CDR1 and CDR2 from the germline V gene are DFQATT and SNEGSKA (reference sequence). CDR3 coding DNA: TGCAGTGCGGTACAGGGCACCAACTATGGCCACACCTTC. This sequence encodes CSAVQGTNYGHTF.

With regard to this clonotype: With a much larger clone just one base away, this may be a read error. The chain joins TRBV20-1 to TRBJ1-2; D call uncertain. CDR3 length: 16 amino acids. Looked up from germline, CDR1 is DFQATT and CDR2 is SNEGSKA (reference sequence). V lost 5 bases and J 4 bases, leaving 23 bases between the germline ends. CDR3 amino acids: CSASKSLSRKTYGYTF. The CDR3 coding sequence is TGCAGTGCTTCCAAGTCGCTGTCTCGAAAGACCTATGGCTACACCTTC.

At least ten counts were recorded for this clonotype. The chain employs TRBV6-9 and TRBJ1-2, with D unresolved. Per the germline V gene, CDR1 is MNHGY and CDR2 is SVAAGI. CDR3 size: 17 residues. V shed 5 bases and J shed 4 bases, with 23 bases lying between them. CDR3 coding DNA: TGTGCCAGCAGTGGAGGCAAGCCTTACGGAAAGACCTATGGCTACACCTTC. Translated: CASSGGKPYGKTYGYTF.

This clonotype came up many times. The chain carries TRBV7-1 and TRBJ1-2; unclear D gene. TRBV7-1 is an ORF for which the function is uncertain. The CDR3 spans 17 residues. V shed 5 bases and J shed 4 bases, with 23 bases lying between them. DNA for the CDR3: TGTGCCAGCAGCGTAATATTTCACGAGGGAAAGACCTATGGCTACACCTTC. This encodes CASSVIFHEGKTYGYTF.

V and J are TRBV24-1 and TRBJ2-2; TRBD1 agrees at 7 bases. This CDR3 has 15 residues. The V segment lost 10 bases and the J segment 1 base; nucleotides outside the gene matches: 8. Germline V gene lookup returns CDR1 KGHDR and CDR2 SFDVKD. CDR3 amino acids: CATRDQGENTGELFF. CDR3 bases: TGTGCCACTCGCGACCAGGGGGAGAACACCGGGGAGCTGTTTTTT.

The chain employs TRBV4-1 and TRBJ2-4; 9 nucleotides match TRBD2. CDR1 is MGHRA, CDR2 YSYEKL, per germline. This CDR3 has 18 residues. The trim removed 1 base at V and 4 bases at J, leaving 11 bases unmatched. The DNA of the CDR3 is TGCGCCAGCAGCCAAGTGGTAGGGCGGGAGGGCCTAAAAAACATTCAGTACTTC. This translates into CASSQVVGREGLKNIQYF.

Details on this clonotype: This may come from a read error, since a much larger clone is one base off. Because it lacks the conserved phenylalanine or tryptophan at the end, this CDR3 is likely a read error. The CDR3 DNA reads as TGTGCCAGCACCTCGGGACAGGTTTTCAATTCACCCCTCCACCTT. Its protein product is CASTSGQVFNSPLHL. The chain employs TRBV6-5 and TRBJ1-6; 8 bases line up with TRBD1. Trimming removed 7 bases from V and 7 bases from J; junction bases left unmatched: 9. The CDR3 is 15 amino acids. Germline CDR1 reads MNHEY; CDR2 reads SVGAGI.

This clonotype was picked up many times. The CDR3 here is CASSFRNSPLHF. CDR3 coding DNA: TGTGCCAGCAGTTTCCGTAATTCACCCCTCCACTTT. The rearrangement links TRBV27 to TRBJ1-6, with unresolved D. This CDR3 spans 12 amino acids. Germline loops: CDR1 MNHEY, CDR2 SMNVEV (reference sequence). The V gene lost 3 bases and the J gene lost 6 bases, with 3 bases spanning the gap.

Many counts were recorded for this clonotype. This chain joins TRBV4-3 and TRBJ2-2; a weak D match, TRBD2 (5 bases). The CDR3 is 12 amino acids. V gave up 2 bases and J gave up 11 bases, with 9 bases separating them. From germline, CDR1 is LGHNA and CDR2 YSLEER. CDR3 nucleotides: TGCGCCAGCAGCCAATGGGGAGTCGAGCTGTTTTTT. This codes for CASSQWGVELFF.

This clonotype was detected many times. The chain links TRBV6-5 to TRBJ1-2, with 9 bases lining up with TRBD1. CDR3 length equals 15 residues. Germline V lookup: CDR1 MNHEY, CDR2 SVGAGI. V lost 6 bases to trimming and J lost 5 bases; unmatched junction nucleotides: 10. CDR3 in DNA: TGTGCCAGCAGCTATTCTTTCGGGACAGGGTATGGCTACACCTTC. It yields the protein CASSYSFGTGYGYTF.

This clonotype has only one observation. This chain uses TRBV20-1 with TRBJ2-1; D call uncertain. The V end lost 6 bases, the J end lost 0 bases, and 18 bases lay between the germline ends. The CDR3 consists of 16 residues. Germline CDR1 is DFQATT and CDR2 is SNEGSKA (reference sequence). CDR3 protein: CSATFATASSYNEQFF. The DNA for the CDR3 is TGCAGTGCAACGTTCGCCACAGCTAGCTCCTACAATGAGCAGTTCTTC.

This clonotype appeared many times. The V call is TRBV3-1, the J call TRBJ1-1; D gene ambiguous. Trimming took 5 bases from V and 4 from J, leaving 23 bases between them. Per germline, CDR1 LGHDT and CDR2 YNNKEL (reference sequence). The CDR3 has 17 amino acids. CDR3 nucleotides: TGTGCCAGCAGCGGAGGAGGTCCCATTTCAATTCGCACTGAAGCTTTCTTT. It codes for CASSGGGPISIRTEAFF.

At least ten counts were recorded for this clonotype. The rearrangement links TRBV19 to TRBJ1-2; D is possibly TRBD1 (5 bases). Trimming removed 8 bases from V and 1 base from J, with 11 bases in between. Germline V gives CDR1 LNHDA, CDR2 SQIVND (reference sequence). This CDR3 is 13 amino acids long. DNA for the CDR3: TGTGCCAGTTCCCCAGGGATTAACTATGGCTACACCTTC. Its translation: CASSPGINYGYTF.

At least ten counts were recorded for this clonotype. The junction differs from germline at one of its ends, possibly a read error. This chain uses TRBV11-2 with TRBJ2-4, with TRBD1 matching over 7 bases. Germline V lookup: CDR1 SGHAT, CDR2 FQNNGV. This CDR3 comprises 14 residues. CDR3 sequence reads: CASSFTGARNIQYF. The DNA for the CDR3 is TGTGCCAGCAGCTTCACAGGGGCCAGAAACATTCAGTACTTC.

This clonotype came up a few times. V is TRBV8-2 and J is TRBJ2-6; no DNA check was done on the table's D call, TRBD1. TRBV8-2 is a known pseudogene. This CDR3 spans 17 amino acids. The CDR3 sequence: CGNHYRITQSRANVLTF. The CDR3 DNA reads as TGTGGCAACCATTACAGGATAACACAAAGTCGGGCCAACGTCCTGACTTTC.